This passage covers 8 T cell receptor beta chains from one sample sequenced in a study of shared clonotypes between healthy human individuals. Produced via immunoSEQ multiplex PCR; TCRdb's table is partial and in-frame only. The data contain approximately 330,000 clones, roughly 70% of them seen just once; the ten biggest clones take up more than 9%. Sequencing used memory CD4+ T cells sorted from blood. Subset defined: CD45RA-negative fraction. All receptors derive from a man aged 25 to 40 in good health.

The CDR3 DNA follows: TGTGCCAGCAGCTCCTCCTACGAGCAGTACTTC. Amino acids: CASSSSYEQYF. This sequence joins TRBV5-5 and TRBJ2-7; no clear D gene. V lost 3 bases to trimming and J lost 0 bases, with 1 base between them. This CDR3 contains 11 residues. CDR1 and CDR2 from the germline V gene are SGHKS and YYEKEE (reference sequence).

The V gene is TRBV30, the J gene TRBJ2-2, with 7 bases lining up with TRBD1. This CDR3 has 13 amino acids. With V trimmed by 1 base and J by 6 bases, 2 bases remained unmatched. CDR1 is GTSNPN, CDR2 SVGIG, per germline (reference sequence). The CDR3 nucleotides are TGTGCCTGGAGTGAGCAGGGGGCCGGGGAGCTGTTTTTT. Translation: CAWSEQGAGELFF.

Points on this clone: Other nucleotide sequences from this sample produce the same CDR3. This chain links TRBV9 with TRBJ1-4, with D hard to call. CDR3 length: 14 amino acids. Trimming stripped 0 bases from V and 8 bases from J, with 11 bases between. The germline gives CDR1 SGDLS, CDR2 YYNGEE. CDR3 protein: CASSVGSVAEKLFF. In DNA, the CDR3 is TGTGCCAGCAGCGTAGGGTCAGTCGCCGAAAAACTGTTTTTT.

The V and J genes are TRBV2 and TRBJ1-2; possibly TRBD1 for D (6 bases). Germline CDR1 reads SNHLY; CDR2 reads FYNNEI. V was pared by 5 bases and J by 2 bases, with 9 bases between. The CDR3 has 13 residues. As DNA, the CDR3 is TGTGCCAGCAGTTACAGGGCCAACTATGGCTACACCTTC. Translated: CASSYRANYGYTF.

The chain couples TRBV2 to TRBJ2-5, with D tentatively TRBD2 (5 bases). The V end lost 3 bases, the J end lost 1 base, and 6 bases lay between the germline ends. CDR1 SNHLY and CDR2 FYNNEI come from the germline V gene. CDR3 length: 13 amino acids. The CDR3, as DNA: TGTGCCAGCAGTGATGCGGGCCAAGAGACCCAGTACTTC. Amino acids: CASSDAGQETQYF. The whole variable domain, filled in from reference TRBV2 and TRBJ2-5, reads EPEVTQTPSHQVTQMGQEVILRCVPISNHLYFYWYRQILGQKVEFLVSFYNNEISEKSEIFDDQFSVERPDGSNFTLKIRSTKLEDSAMYFCASSDAGQETQYFGPGTRLLVL.

There are many counts of this clone. This chain uses TRBV7-3 with TRBJ2-6, with D unclear. The ends were cut back, 7 bases at V and 1 base at J, with 8 bases in the middle. The CDR3 spans 14 residues. CDR1 is SGHTA, CDR2 FQGTGA, per germline. CDR3 protein: CASKLGSGANVLTF. The CDR3 DNA sequence: TGTGCCAGCAAACTGGGATCTGGGGCCAACGTCCTGACTTTC.

This clone was counted between two and nine times. This chain connects TRBV1 to TRBJ2-3; the table's D call, TRBD1, has no DNA check behind it. TRBV1 is reported as a pseudogene. This CDR3 comprises 15 residues. The CDR3 DNA sequence: TGCACCAGCAGCCAAGACAGGGGAGGCACAGATACGCAGTATTTT. Residues: CTSSQDRGGTDTQYF.

This chain uses TRBV5-1 with TRBJ1-1; TRBD1 agrees at 7 bases. Per germline, CDR1 SGHRS and CDR2 YFSETQ. The CDR3 is 15 residues long. Trimming at V came to 1 base and at J to 1 base, leaving 4 bases not matched to a gene. CDR3 DNA sequence: TGCGCCAGCAGCTTGTGGGGGACAGAGAACACTGAAGCTTTCTTT. Protein: CASSLWGTENTEAFF.